These T cell receptor beta chains were read from a single sample in a study of cytomegalovirus exposure and HLA in healthy donors. Sequencing used immunoSEQ multiplex PCR; TCRdb keeps in-frame clones, though not all of them. The sample consists of about 110,000 clones, about 68% of them appearing once. Sequenced: PBMCs. The source of these receptors is a man aged 25-45 years in good health and CMV-seropositive. CDR3s include the opening cysteine and the closing phenylalanine or tryptophan. A D gene is named only where the DNA matches it firmly. Clone size, where shown, is once, few, many, or a class for clones that have expanded.

NA	TRBV18	TRBJ2-7	NA	TGTGCCAGCTCACCAGGGGGGGCCGAGCAGTACTTC	CASSPGGAEQYF
NA	TRBV11-2	TRBJ2-4	NA	TGTGCCAGCAGCTTTACAGGGTCCGGCATTCAGTACTTC	CASSFTGSGIQYF
NA	TRBV9	TRBJ2-5	NA	TGTGCCAGCAGCGTAGGAGGAGGAGTAGTCGAGACCCAGTACTTC	CASSVGGGVVETQYF
TRBD1	TRBV4-1	TRBJ1-1	NA	TGCGCCAGCAGCCAAGGACAGGGGAACACTGAAGCTTTCTTT	CASSQGQGNTEAFF
TRBD1	TRBV30	TRBJ2-2	NA	TGTGCCTGGGATGGGACAGGGGTGGCCGGGGAGCTGTTTTTT	CAWDGTGVAGELFF
TRBD2	TRBV11-1	TRBJ2-2	NA	TGTGCCAGCAGCTTATTTTCCCGGACTAGTTTCCCCACCGGGGAGCTGTTTTTT	CASSLFSRTSFPTGELFF
TRBD1	TRBV2	TRBJ1-1	few	TGTGCCAGCAGTGTACAGGGGGCCACTGAAGCTTTCTTT	CASSVQGATEAFF
NA	TRBV6-5	TRBJ1-2	few	TGTGCCACCACTGGAGTTCCTAACTATGGCTACACCTTC	CATTGVPNYGYTF
TRBD1	TRBV5-1	TRBJ2-7	NA	TGCGCCAGCAGCTTGGGCACCGGGACAGACGCCTACGAGCAGTACTTC	CASSLGTGTDAYEQYF
TRBD1	TRBV5-1	TRBJ2-7	NA	TGCGCCAGCAGCTCCACAGGGGGGCCCACCTACGAGCAGTACTTC	CASSSTGGPTYEQYF
NA	TRBV19	TRBJ2-7	once	TGTGCCAGTAGTATAGTTAGCGGTCTCTCCTACGAGCAGTACTTC	CASSIVSGLSYEQYF
NA	TRBV19	TRBJ2-7	NA	TGTGCCAGTAGTCCGGACTACTACGAGCAGTACTTC	CASSPDYYEQYF
TRBD2	TRBV6-1	TRBJ2-1	few	TGTGCCAGCAGTCCCGGGACTAGCCTCAATGAGCAGTTCTTC	CASSPGTSLNEQFF
TRBD1	TRBV9	TRBJ1-2	NA	TGTGCCAGCAGCGTAGAGGAGGGGGCGTGGGGCTACACCTTC	CASSVEEGAWGYTF
TRBD2	TRBV6-5	TRBJ2-7	NA	TGTGCCAGCAGTTACTTAGGCGGGGGGTACGAGCAGTACTTC	CASSYLGGGYEQYF
NA	TRBV7-9	TRBJ1-4	NA	TGTGCCAGCAGCTCCACGGACACCTCTAATGAAAAACTGTTTTTT	CASSSTDTSNEKLFF
TRBD2	TRBV6-5	TRBJ2-3	NA	TGTGCCAGCACTTTAGCGGGGGGGAGCACAGATACGCAGTATTTT	CASTLAGGSTDTQYF
NA	TRBV7-9	TRBJ2-7	NA	TGTGCCAGCAGCTTCGTGACAGACGAGCAGTACTTC	CASSFVTDEQYF
NA	TRBV6-5	TRBJ1-2	NA	TGTGCCAGCAGTTACGGGGGACTAAATGGCTACACCTTC	CASSYGGLNGYTF
TRBD1	TRBV5-1	TRBJ1-1	NA	TGCGCCAGCACCGAGGGTTGGACAGGGTCGAACACTGAAGCTTTCTTT	CASTEGWTGSNTEAFF
TRBD1	TRBV6-1	TRBJ1-2	NA	TGTGCCAGCAGTGCCCGGGACAGGCCGGGGTATGGCTACACCTTC	CASSARDRPGYGYTF
NA	TRBV27	TRBJ2-7	NA	TGTGCCAGCAGTGGCGCAGGGGCTATAGGCTCCTACGAGCAGTACTTC	CASSGAGAIGSYEQYF
TRBD1	TRBV7-2	TRBJ1-2	few	TGTGCCAGCAGCTTCTGGGACAGGACGGTCAATGGCTACACCTTC	CASSFWDRTVNGYTF
NA	TRBV5-6	TRBJ2-7	NA	TGTGCCAGCAGCTTCGGGACTGCCGCCTTGGAGCAGTACTTC	CASSFGTAALEQYF
NA	TRBV7-9	TRBJ1-4	NA	TGTGCCAGCAGCTTAGGGGACACCGATTTGGAAAAACTGTTTTTT	CASSLGDTDLEKLFF
TRBD1	TRBV4-1	TRBJ1-2	NA	TGCGCCAGCAGCTCCCGGACAGGGTACCTTCCTGATGGCTACACCTTC	CASSSRTGYLPDGYTF
NA	TRBV19	TRBJ1-2	NA	TGTGCCAGTAGTTTACAGACATACTATGGCTACACCTTC	CASSLQTYYGYTF
NA	TRBV25-1	TRBJ1-4	NA	TGTGCCAGCGGAGTAGGTGGTGAAAAACTGTTTTTT	CASGVGGEKLFF
TRBD2	TRBV5-1	TRBJ2-2	NA	TGCGCCAGCAGCTCCCGCCCGGGGGGCACCGGGGAGCTGTTTTTT	CASSSRPGGTGELFF
NA	TRBV14	TRBJ1-2	NA	TGTGCCAGCAGCCAAGGGGAGAACTATGGCTACACCTTC	CASSQGENYGYTF
NA	TRBV6-4	TRBJ1-1	NA	TGTGCCAGCAGTGTTAGTCCAGGGCGGGGCACTGAAGCTTTCTTT	CASSVSPGRGTEAFF
TRBD2	TRBV11-2	TRBJ2-5	NA	TGTGCCAGCAGCATTAGCGGGGGGATGCAAGAGACCCAGTACTTC	CASSISGGMQETQYF
TRBD1	TRBV5-1	TRBJ2-7	few	TGCGCCAGCAGCTCCGATCCGGGACAGACCTACGAGCAGTACTTC	CASSSDPGQTYEQYF
NA	TRBV25-1	TRBJ1-2	NA	TGTGCCAGCAGTGCCAGCGCCGGACAGCCAGGGAACTATGGCTACACCTTC	CASSASAGQPGNYGYTF
NA	TRBV30	TRBJ1-1	NA	TGTGCCTCCTGGGGAGGGCCCACTGAAGCTTTCTTT	CASWGGPTEAFF
TRBD1	TRBV4-1	TRBJ2-1	medium-sized	TGCGCCAGCAGCCACCTTACAGGGGAAAATGAGCAGTTCTTC	CASSHLTGENEQFF
NA	TRBV7-6	TRBJ1-2	NA	TGTGCCAGCAGCCTCCTAACCGAAGACAGCTATGGCTACACCTTC	CASSLLTEDSYGYTF
NA	TRBV10-3	TRBJ1-1	few	TGTGCCATCAGGGACGGGGTTGCGACTGAAGCTTTCTTT	CAIRDGVATEAFF
NA	TRBV16	TRBJ1-1	few	TGTGCCAGCAGCCGTTCGGGCCTGGGGAGTGAAGCTTTCTTT	CASSRSGLGSEAFF
TRBD1	TRBV6-4	TRBJ2-1	NA	TGTGCCAGCAGTGCGACAGGGGGCTCCTACAATGAGCAGTTCTTC	CASSATGGSYNEQFF
TRBD2	TRBV7-2	TRBJ2-7	few	TGTGCCAGCAGCTTAGCTAAGACGGCTAGCGGGCGCGACGAGCAGTACTTC	CASSLAKTASGRDEQYF
TRBD2	TRBV30	TRBJ2-5	NA	TGTGCCTGGATGGCCAAGCGGGGGGAAGAGACCCAGTACTTC	CAWMAKRGEETQYF
NA	TRBV27	TRBJ2-7	NA	TGTGCCAGCAGTTTAGCGGCGGGCCACGAGCAGTACTTC	CASSLAAGHEQYF
NA	TRBV4-2	TRBJ1-1	NA	TGTGCCAGCAGCCAAGATCAGGGGAGGGACTGGGGTGAAGCTTTCTTT	CASSQDQGRDWGEAFF
NA	TRBV6-5	TRBJ1-3	once	TGTGCCAGCAGTTCACAGGGAGCTGGAAACACCATATATTTT	CASSSQGAGNTIYF
NA	TRBV6-6	TRBJ1-2	few	TGTGCCAGCAGCCAACAGGGTGGGAGCTTTGCCACCTTC	CASSQQGGSFATF
TRBD1	TRBV6-5	TRBJ2-1	NA	TGTGCCAGCAGCTGGACAGGGGGGAATGAGCAGTTCTTC	CASSWTGGNEQFF
NA	TRBV20-1	TRBJ1-2	NA	TGCAGTGCTAGATTGAGGGATGGCTACACCTTC	CSARLRDGYTF
NA	TRBV19	TRBJ2-7	NA	TGTGCCAGTAGTACCCAGATCCCCTCCTACGAGCAGTACTTC	CASSTQIPSYEQYF
NA	TRBV7-9	TRBJ1-1	NA	TGTGCCAGCAGCTTAGCGCCGGGGGGGAACACTGAAGCTTTCTTT	CASSLAPGGNTEAFF
TRBD1	TRBV2	TRBJ2-7	NA	TGTGCCAGCAGCCTTACAGGGGGCACACTCTACGAGCAGTACTTC	CASSLTGGTLYEQYF
TRBD2	TRBV14	TRBJ2-2	few	TGTGCCAGCAGCCATGGGACTAGGCCCAACACCGGGGAGCTGTTTTTT	CASSHGTRPNTGELFF
TRBD2	TRBV18	TRBJ2-7	NA	TGTGCCAGCTCACCACCCGGAGCGGGGCCGTACGAGCAGTACTTC	CASSPPGAGPYEQYF
TRBD1	TRBV19	TRBJ1-5	NA	TGTGCCAGTAGTATACTCGGACAGGATCCAAATCAGCCCCAGCATTTT	CASSILGQDPNQPQHF
TRBD2	TRBV4-1	TRBJ2-1	few	TGCGCCAGCAGCCAACTGACTAGCGGGACCCGAGATGAGCAGTTCTTC	CASSQLTSGTRDEQFF
TRBD2	TRBV6-5	TRBJ2-7	NA	TGTGCCAGCAGTTACTACCGGGGGGGAAGCTACGAGCAGTACTTC	CASSYYRGGSYEQYF
NA	TRBV16	TRBJ1-2	NA	TGTGCCAGCAGCCAGCCGCAGGCCGGACAGCGCTATGGCTACACCTTC	CASSQPQAGQRYGYTF
NA	TRBV11-1	TRBJ1-1	NA	TGTGCCAGCACCCAGGGGTTGAACACTGAAGCTTTCTTT	CASTQGLNTEAFF
NA	TRBV23-1	TRBJ2-7	NA	TGCGCCAGCAGTCCCCCGCGGGGTTCCGAGCAGTACTTC	CASSPPRGSEQYF
NA	TRBV19	TRBJ2-1	NA	TGTGCCAGTAGTGAAGGGGGTCATTCCTACAATGAGCAGTTCTTC	CASSEGGHSYNEQFF